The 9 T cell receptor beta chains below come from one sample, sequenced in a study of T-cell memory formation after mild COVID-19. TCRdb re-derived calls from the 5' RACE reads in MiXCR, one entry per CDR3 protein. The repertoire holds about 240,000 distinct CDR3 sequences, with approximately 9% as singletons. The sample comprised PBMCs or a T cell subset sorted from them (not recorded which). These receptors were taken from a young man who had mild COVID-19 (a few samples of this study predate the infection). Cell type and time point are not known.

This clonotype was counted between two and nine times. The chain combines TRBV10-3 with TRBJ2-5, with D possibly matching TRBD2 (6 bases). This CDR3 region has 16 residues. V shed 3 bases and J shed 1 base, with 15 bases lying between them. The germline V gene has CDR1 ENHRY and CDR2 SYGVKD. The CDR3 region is CAISDYEKGGQETQYF. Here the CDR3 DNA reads TGTGCCATCAGTGATTATGAGAAGGGAGGCCAAGAGACCCAGTACTTC.

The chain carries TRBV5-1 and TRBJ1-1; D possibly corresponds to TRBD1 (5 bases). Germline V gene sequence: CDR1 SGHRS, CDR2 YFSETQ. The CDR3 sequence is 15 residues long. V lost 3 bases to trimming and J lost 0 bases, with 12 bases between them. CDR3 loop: CASSSTGTVNTEAFF. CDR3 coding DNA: TGCGCCAGCAGCTCCACCGGGACGGTGAACACTGAAGCTTTCTTT. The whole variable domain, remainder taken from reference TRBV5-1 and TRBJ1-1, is KAGVTQTPRYLIKTRGQQVTLSCSPISGHRSVSWYQQTPGQGLQFLFEYFSETQRNKGNFPGRFSGRQFSNSRSEMNVSTLELGDSALYLCASSSTGTVNTEAFFGQGTRLTVV.

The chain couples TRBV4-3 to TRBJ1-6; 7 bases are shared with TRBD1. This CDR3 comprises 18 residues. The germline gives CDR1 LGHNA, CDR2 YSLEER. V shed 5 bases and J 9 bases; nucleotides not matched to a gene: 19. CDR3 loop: CASSTRFDREALGSPLHF. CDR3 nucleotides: TGCGCCAGCAGCACCCGATTCGACAGGGAAGCGTTGGGTTCACCCCTCCACTTT.

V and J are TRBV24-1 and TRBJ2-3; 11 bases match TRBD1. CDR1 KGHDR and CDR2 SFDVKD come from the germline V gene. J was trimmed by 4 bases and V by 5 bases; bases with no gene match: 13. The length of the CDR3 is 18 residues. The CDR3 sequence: CATSVADGQGAESDTQYF. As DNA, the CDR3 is TGTGCCACCAGTGTCGCAGACGGACAGGGGGCTGAGTCAGATACGCAGTATTTT.

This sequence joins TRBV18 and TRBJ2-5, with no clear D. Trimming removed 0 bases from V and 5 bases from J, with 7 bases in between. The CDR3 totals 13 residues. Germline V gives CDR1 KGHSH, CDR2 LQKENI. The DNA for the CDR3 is TGTGCCAGCTCACCACCGAATCTCGAGACCCAGTACTTC. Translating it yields CASSPPNLETQYF.

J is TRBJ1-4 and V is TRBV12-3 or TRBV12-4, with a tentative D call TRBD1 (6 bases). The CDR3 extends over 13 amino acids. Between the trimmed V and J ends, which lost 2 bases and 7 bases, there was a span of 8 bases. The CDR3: CASSLRRGEKLFF. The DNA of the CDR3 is TGTGCCAGCAGTTTACGCAGGGGTGAAAAACTGTTTTTT.

CDR3 sequence: CASSYSWEGNQPQHF. For the CDR3, the DNA is TGTGCCAGCAGTTACTCGTGGGAGGGCAATCAGCCCCAGCATTTT. The J gene is TRBJ1-5, the V gene TRBV6-5; D not resolved. The CDR3 runs to 15 residues. Germline CDR1 reads MNHEY; CDR2 reads SVGAGI. Trimming took off 0 bases at V and 2 bases at J, with 8 bases between the two ends.

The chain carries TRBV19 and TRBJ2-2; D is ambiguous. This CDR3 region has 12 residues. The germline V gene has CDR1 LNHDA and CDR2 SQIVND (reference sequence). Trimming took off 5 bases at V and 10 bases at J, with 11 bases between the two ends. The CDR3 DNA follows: TGTGCCAGTAGTCCTCGTACTGAGGAGCTGTTTTTT. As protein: CASSPRTEELFF.

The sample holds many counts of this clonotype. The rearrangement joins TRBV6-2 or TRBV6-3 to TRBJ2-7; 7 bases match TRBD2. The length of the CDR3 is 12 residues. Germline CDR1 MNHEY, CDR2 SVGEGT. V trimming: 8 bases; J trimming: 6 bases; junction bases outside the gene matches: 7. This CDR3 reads CASHSWGGEQYF. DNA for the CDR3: TGTGCCAGCCATTCGTGGGGGGGCGAGCAGTACTTC.